Listed below are T cell receptor beta chains from one sample, sequenced in a study of T cells after posttransplantation cyclophosphamide. Repertoires were generated with immunoSEQ multiplex PCR, while TCRdb's copy carries only in-frame clones and drops some. The repertoire has 15,000 to 25,000 clones, around 90% of them found once; the top ten carry around 6.6%. The source was PBMCs, collected after allogeneic stem cell transplant with posttransplant cyclophosphamide. These receptors were taken from a female patient in her forties who received an allogeneic stem cell transplant from a related donor, was CMV-positive, and had no GVHD. Some T cells may be supplied by the graft donor. The CDR3 runs from the conserved cysteine through the conserved F or W. A D gene is named only where the DNA matches it firmly. Expanded clones get a size class; other rows say once, few or many, or leave the size out.

d_call	v_call	clone_size	j_call	cdr3_length	cdr3_aa	cdr3_nt
TRBD2	TRBV5-4	-	TRBJ2-2	15	CASSLLAGATGELFF	TGTGCCAGCAGCTTGCTTGCGGGAGCCACCGGGGAGCTGTTTTTT
-	TRBV19	-	TRBJ2-5	13	CASSIDLQETQYF	TGTGCCAGTAGTATAGACCTCCAAGAGACCCAGTACTTC
-	TRBV28	-	TRBJ2-7	15	CASSSPRGQSYEQYF	TGTGCCAGCAGTTCGCCTCGAGGACAGTCCTACGAGCAGTACTTC
-	TRBV27	-	TRBJ2-5	15	CASSPTRQVQETQYF	TGTGCCAGCAGTCCCACTCGACAAGTCCAAGAGACCCAGTACTTC
-	TRBV11-2	-	TRBJ1-4	14	CASSSAYLVGKLFF	TGTGCCAGCAGCTCCGCCTATTTGGTTGGAAAACTGTTTTTT
-	TRBV6-1	-	TRBJ1-4	16	CASSDRGTPTNEKLFF	TGTGCCAGCAGTGACCGCGGGACTCCAACTAATGAAAAACTGTTTTTT
TRBD1	TRBV7-8	once	TRBJ2-7	14	CASSVGQGTYEQYF	TGTGCCAGCAGCGTAGGACAGGGGACCTACGAGCAGTACTTC
-	TRBV25-1	-	TRBJ2-2	14	CASSEYLNTGELFF	TGTGCCAGCAGTGAATATCTGAACACCGGGGAGCTGTTTTTT
-	TRBV29-1	-	TRBJ2-7	13	CSVNPKQGYEQYF	TGCAGCGTTAATCCCAAACAGGGCTACGAGCAGTACTTC
-	TRBV6-6	-	TRBJ1-5	15	CASSLTGGQDQPQHF	TGTGCCAGCAGTCTAACGGGAGGACAAGATCAGCCCCAGCATTTT
TRBD2	TRBV4-1	-	TRBJ2-2	18	CASSQIAQGLAGTGELFF	TGCGCCAGCAGCCAGATAGCCCAGGGACTAGCGGGAACCGGGGAGCTGTTTTTT
TRBD1	TRBV11-3	-	TRBJ2-2	20	CASSPIPDPGQGKRTGELFF	TGTGCCAGCAGCCCCATTCCCGACCCGGGACAGGGTAAACGAACCGGGGAGCTGTTTTTT
-	TRBV7-9	few	TRBJ1-3	15	CASSPELYSGNTIYF	TGTGCCAGCAGCCCGGAACTATACTCTGGAAACACCATATATTTT
-	TRBV6-5	-	TRBJ1-1	14	CASSYSTPNTEAFF	TGTGCCAGCAGTTACTCGACACCGAACACTGAAGCTTTCTTT
-	TRBV19	-	TRBJ2-2	16	CASSTLGHSNTGELFF	TGTGCCAGTAGTACCTTGGGACATTCGAACACCGGGGAGCTGTTTTTT
TRBD2	TRBV5-1	-	TRBJ2-7	15	CASSLATLAAYEQYF	TGCGCCAGCAGCTTGGCCACGCTAGCGGCCTACGAGCAGTACTTC
-	TRBV6-1	few	TRBJ2-7	15	CASSEGHPRDYEQYF	TGTGCCAGCAGTGAGGGACACCCCCGGGACTACGAGCAGTACTTC
-	TRBV15	once	TRBJ2-3	14	CATSAGLGTDTQYF	TGTGCCACCAGCGCGGGACTCGGCACAGATACGCAGTATTTT
TRBD1	TRBV5-4	-	TRBJ1-2	15	CASSLRTGGGYGYTF	TGTGCCAGCAGCTTGCGGACAGGGGGCGGCTATGGCTACACCTTC
-	TRBV18	-	TRBJ2-7	19	CASSPLHRPQNSGTDEQYF	TGTGCCAGCTCACCCCTTCACAGACCTCAGAATAGCGGGACAGACGAGCAGTACTTC
-	TRBV2	-	TRBJ2-2	16	CASSEGEGGRTGELFF	TGTGCCAGCAGTGAAGGGGAGGGGGGCCGCACCGGGGAGCTGTTTTTT
TRBD1	TRBV11-2	once	TRBJ1-2	17	CASSLEILGGVNHGYTF	TGTGCCAGCAGCTTAGAGATATTAGGGGGCGTAAACCATGGCTACACCTTC
TRBD1	TRBV19	-	TRBJ1-1	16	CASEPGTGIMNTEAFF	TGTGCCAGTGAACCCGGGACAGGGATCATGAACACTGAAGCTTTCTTT
-	TRBV5-8	-	TRBJ2-5	12	CASRYLIETQYF	TGTGCCAGCAGATATTTAATAGAGACCCAGTACTTC
TRBD1	TRBV29-1	few	TRBJ2-3	16	CSVEDPGTGSTRTQYF	TGCAGCGTTGAAGACCCCGGGACAGGGTCCACCAGGACGCAGTATTTT
-	TRBV28	-	TRBJ2-3	13	CASIGGGTDTQYF	TGTGCCAGCATCGGAGGGGGCACAGATACGCAGTATTTT
TRBD1	TRBV30	-	TRBJ1-1	15	CAWSVVGTANTEAFF	TGTGCCTGGAGTGTAGTCGGGACAGCCAACACTGAAGCTTTCTTT
-	TRBV7-7	once	TRBJ2-5	13	CASSVQGRETQYF	TGTGCTAGCAGCGTACAGGGTCGGGAGACCCAGTACTTC
TRBD1	TRBV7-2	few	TRBJ2-2	15	CASSLIGGGTGELFF	TGTGCCAGCAGCTTAATAGGGGGCGGGACCGGGGAGCTGTTTTTT
-	TRBV11-3	-	TRBJ2-2	12	CASSLRTGELFF	TGTGCCAGCAGCCTGAGAACCGGGGAGCTGTTTTTT
TRBD2	TRBV5-6	-	TRBJ2-5	17	CASSSLGGGRARETQYF	TGTGCCAGCAGCTCCCTGGGGGGCGGGAGGGCCCGAGAGACCCAGTACTTC
TRBD2	TRBV30	-	TRBJ2-1	18	CAWSGGSGRASSYNEQFF	TGTGCCTGGAGTGGTGGCAGCGGGAGGGCCAGCTCCTACAATGAGCAGTTCTTC
-	TRBV6-1	-	TRBJ2-3	14	CASEDRPSTDTQYF	TGTGCCAGCGAGGATCGACCTAGCACAGATACGCAGTATTTT
-	TRBV28	-	TRBJ2-2	14	CASSFWPGTGELFF	TGTGCCAGCAGTTTTTGGCCGGGGACCGGGGAGCTGTTTTTT
-	TRBV28	-	TRBJ1-1	11	CASSQGYEAFF	TGTGCCAGCAGTCAGGGATACGAAGCTTTCTTT
TRBD1	TRBV6-5	-	TRBJ1-2	15	CASSYSAGGHYGYTF	TGTGCCAGCAGTTACTCAGCAGGGGGACACTATGGCTACACCTTC
TRBD1	TRBV5-6	-	TRBJ1-2	15	CASSLSFGQGSGYTF	TGTGCCAGCAGCTTGTCGTTTGGACAGGGCTCTGGCTACACCTTC
TRBD2	TRBV18	-	TRBJ2-7	15	CASSPIKREVYEQYF	TGTGCCAGCTCACCAATAAAGCGGGAAGTCTACGAGCAGTACTTC
-	TRBV9	-	TRBJ2-7	13	CASSSPSSYEQYF	TGTGCCAGCAGCTCCCCTAGCTCCTACGAGCAGTACTTC
-	TRBV7-9	-	TRBJ2-3	15	CASSLLRELGDTQYF	TGTGCCAGCAGCTTACTCCGAGAACTAGGAGATACGCAGTATTTT
-	TRBV30	-	TRBJ2-7	12	CAWSDGAYEQYF	TGTGCCTGGAGTGACGGGGCCTACGAGCAGTACTTC
TRBD2	TRBV29-1	-	TRBJ2-3	15	CSVKGLAGLTDTQYF	TGCAGCGTCAAGGGACTAGCGGGCCTCACAGATACGCAGTATTTT